Following are 32 T cell receptor beta chains from one sample sequenced in a study of CD8+ T cells in alopecia areata. Treatment specified: oral pan-JAK inhibitor, 5-10 mg twice daily. It was cDNA, reverse transcribed from extracted RNA, that served as the sequencing template. The assay was immunoSEQ multiplex PCR, and TCRdb's table has in-frame clones only and misses some. The table shows about 74,000 clones, with 29% occurring only once. Sequenced here: CD8+ T cells sorted from blood, sampled at week 4, from a patient treated with tofacitinib. All receptors derive from a human donor with alopecia areata.

This clone showed up just a few times. The V call is TRBV7-9, the J call TRBJ2-1; the D is unclear. V was shortened by 2 bases and J by 8 bases, with 10 bases between the two germline ends. The CDR3 is made up of 13 amino acids. Germline values: CDR1 SEHNR, CDR2 FQNEAQ (reference sequence). This CDR3 reads CASSLSEWDEQFF. As DNA, the CDR3 is TGTGCCAGCAGCTTAAGCGAGTGGGATGAGCAGTTCTTC.

This clone appeared a few times. The chain couples TRBV11-2 to TRBJ2-3; D remains ambiguous. The CDR3 is 14 amino acids. Germline lookup yields CDR1 SGHAT and CDR2 FQNNGV. Trimming cost V 3 bases and J 0 bases, with 7 bases left between them. The CDR3 nucleotides read TGTGCCAGCAGCTTGACACCGAGCACAGATACGCAGTATTTT. It encodes CASSLTPSTDTQYF. Full variable domain (rest looked up from reference TRBV11-2 and TRBJ2-3): EAGVAQSPRYKIIEKRQSVAFWCNPISGHATLYWYQQILGQGPKLLIQFQNNGVVDDSQLPKDRFSAERLKGVDSTLKIQPAKLEDSAVYLCASSLTPSTDTQYFGPGTRLTVL.

The V and J genes are TRBV29-1 and TRBJ2-2, with D possibly being TRBD2 (6 bases). The CDR3 is 15 amino acids. From germline, CDR1 is SQVTM and CDR2 ANQGSEA. Trimming removed 6 bases from V and 0 bases from J, with 14 bases in between. The CDR3 sequence is CSVYLPGANTGELFF. The CDR3 region has the DNA TGCAGCGTCTACTTGCCGGGGGCGAACACCGGGGAGCTGTTTTTT.

This sequence joins TRBV7-9 and TRBJ2-1, with 9 bases aligning to TRBD2. The CDR3 loop spans 15 amino acids. Germline values: CDR1 SEHNR, CDR2 FQNEAQ (reference sequence). Germline trimming cut 4 bases from V and 9 bases from J; bases unmatched to any gene: 10. CDR3 coding DNA: TGTGCCAGCAGCTCGGCGGGAGGGATAGAGGTTGAGCAGTTCTTC. This codes for CASSSAGGIEVEQFF.

This chain uses TRBV29-1 with TRBJ2-7; tentatively, D is TRBD1 (6 bases). From germline, CDR1 is SQVTM and CDR2 ANQGSEA. This CDR3 is built from 14 residues. The V and J ends lost 7 bases and 0 bases respectively, with 16 bases between them. In DNA, the CDR3 is TGCAGCGCTGCCGGACAGACGAACTCCTACGAGCAGTACTTC. This translates into CSAAGQTNSYEQYF.

This clone was observed a handful of times. This chain links TRBV29-1 with TRBJ1-2; D is unresolved. This CDR3 spans 9 amino acids. V lost 4 bases to trimming and J lost 13 bases, with 10 bases between them. CDR1 is SQVTM, CDR2 ANQGSEA, per germline. CDR3 sequence reads: CSVGLIPTF. CDR3 in DNA: TGCAGCGTTGGTTTGATCCCCACCTTC.

V is TRBV29-1 and J is TRBJ1-1; 10 nucleotides agree with TRBD1. The CDR3 runs to 12 residues. Looked up from germline, CDR1 is SQVTM and CDR2 is ANQGSEA. V lost 6 bases, J lost 5 bases, and 3 bases stayed unmatched. CDR3 protein: CSVGQGGTEAFF. In DNA form, the CDR3 reads TGCAGCGTCGGACAGGGGGGGACTGAAGCTTTCTTT.

This clone has only a few counts. The V gene is TRBV29-1, the J gene TRBJ1-1; 10 bases agree with TRBD1. CDR1 is SQVTM and CDR2 is ANQGSEA in the germline V gene. The CDR3 covers 11 residues. Trimming at V came to 4 bases and at J to 12 bases, leaving 5 bases not matched to a gene. CDR3 in amino acids: CSVVRQGASFF. The DNA for the CDR3 is TGCAGCGTTGTCAGACAGGGGGCTTCTTTCTTT.

The chain uses TRBV2 and TRBJ2-3, with D possibly matching TRBD2 (5 bases). The CDR3 is 14 residues long. V shed 0 bases and J shed 4 bases, with 8 bases lying between them. Germline V gene sequence: CDR1 SNHLY, CDR2 FYNNEI. The CDR3 spells CASSEAGGADTQYF. In nucleotides, the CDR3 is TGTGCCAGCAGTGAAGCCGGAGGCGCAGATACGCAGTATTTT.

This clone was detected only a few times. V and J are TRBV7-9 and TRBJ1-2; 7 positions match TRBD1. Trimming took 5 bases from V and 8 from J; bases not matched to a gene: 23. Germline V gene data show CDR1 as SEHNR and CDR2 as FQNEAQ (reference sequence). The length of the CDR3 is 18 residues. This chain's CDR3 is CASSPKGGQALPIGGYTF. CDR3 DNA sequence: TGTGCCAGCAGCCCAAAAGGCGGACAGGCGCTCCCCATCGGCGGCTACACCTTC.

The chain couples TRBV11-2 to TRBJ2-5; no clear D gene. The germline V gene has CDR1 SGHAT and CDR2 FQNNGV. V lost 4 bases to trimming and J lost 0 bases, with 9 bases between them. CDR3 size: 14 residues. CDR3 sequence reads: CASSSPAHQETQYF. CDR3 bases: TGTGCCAGCAGCTCGCCGGCGCACCAAGAGACCCAGTACTTC.

The chain is built from TRBV9 and TRBJ2-7; the D gene is possibly TRBD2 (5 bases). The germline V and J ends were trimmed by 3 bases and 4 bases, with 11 bases remaining between them. Looked up from germline, CDR1 is SGDLS and CDR2 is YYNGEE. CDR3 length: 13 residues. This CDR3 reads CASSGSEGYEQYF. The DNA for the CDR3 is TGTGCCAGCAGCGGGAGTGAGGGATACGAGCAGTACTTC. Supplemented by reference TRBV9 and TRBJ2-7, the full variable domain reads DSGVTQTPKHLITATGQRVTLRCSPRSGDLSVYWYQQSLDQGLQFLIQYYNGEERAKGNILERFSAQQFPDLHSELNLSSLELGDSALYFCASSGSEGYEQYFGPGTRLTVT.

The CDR3 sequence: CASSLGAGETQYF. The CDR3 region has the DNA TGTGCCAGCAGCTTAGGCGCGGGGGAGACCCAGTACTTC. The chain carries TRBV7-6 and TRBJ2-5; a weak D match, TRBD2 (6 bases). CDR1 SGHVS and CDR2 FNYEAQ come from the germline V gene. With 1 base removed from V and 5 bases from J, the gap between germline ends came to 8 bases. This CDR3 spans 13 amino acids.

This clone was counted a few times. The V gene is TRBV5-1, the J gene TRBJ2-2; TRBD2 aligns across 13 bases. Germline V lookup: CDR1 SGHRS, CDR2 YFSETQ. The CDR3 extends over 16 amino acids. V gave up 4 bases and J gave up 4 bases; unmatched junction bases: 4. DNA of the CDR3: TGCGCCAGCAGCCCCTGGACTAGCGGGAGCACCGGGGAGCTGTTTTTT. Amino acids: CASSPWTSGSTGELFF.

This chain links TRBV10-3 with TRBJ2-7; 11 bases agree with TRBD1. Trimming at V came to 3 bases and at J to 4 bases, leaving 5 bases not matched to a gene. The germline V gene has CDR1 ENHRY and CDR2 SYGVKD. There are 15 residues in the CDR3. The CDR3: CAISDSGTGGYEQYF. The CDR3 DNA is TGTGCCATCAGTGATTCCGGGACAGGGGGGTACGAGCAGTACTTC.

The chain couples TRBV5-4 to TRBJ2-7; 8 bases fit TRBD1. The CDR3 totals 14 residues. Germline loops: CDR1 SGHNT, CDR2 YYREEE (reference sequence). V was pared by 3 bases and J by 4 bases, with 6 bases of the junction left unmatched. CDR3: CASSYATGDYEQYF. The DNA of the CDR3 is TGTGCCAGCAGCTACGCGACAGGGGATTACGAGCAGTACTTC.

The chain links TRBV27 to TRBJ2-2, with 9 bases identical to TRBD1. Germline V CDR1 and CDR2: MNHEY, SMNVEV (reference sequence). V shed 3 bases, J shed 4 bases, and the junction held 6 bases outside the gene matches. The CDR3 is 16 residues long. DNA of the CDR3: TGTGCCAGCAGTTTCCGGGACAGGGCCGGCACCGGGGAGCTGTTTTTT. It encodes CASSFRDRAGTGELFF.

In its sample, this clone was seen a few times. DNA of the CDR3: TGTGCCAGCAGCGGAGACGGAACTAATGAAAAACTGTTTTTT. Residues: CASSGDGTNEKLFF. The chain is built from TRBV9 and TRBJ1-4; D remains unclear. The CDR3 is 14 residues long. Trimming pared 3 bases from V and 1 base from J, leaving 7 bases between. Per the germline V gene, CDR1 is SGDLS and CDR2 is YYNGEE.

This clone was recorded once. V is TRBV29-1 and J is TRBJ2-7, with TRBD2 matching 8 bases. The J segment lost 2 bases and the V segment lost 0 bases, leaving 9 bases of the junction unmatched. The germline V gene encodes CDR1 SQVTM and CDR2 ANQGSEA. The CDR3 contains 16 residues. The CDR3 protein is CSVEDRVSGRPYEQYF. The CDR3 coding sequence is TGCAGCGTTGAAGATCGGGTGAGCGGGAGACCCTACGAGCAGTACTTC.

This clone was counted a few times. This chain links TRBV5-1 with TRBJ2-3; D possibly corresponds to TRBD2 (5 bases). From germline, CDR1 is SGHRS and CDR2 YFSETQ. The germline V and J ends were trimmed by 0 bases and 3 bases, with 17 bases remaining between them. The CDR3 spans 17 residues. The CDR3 DNA reads as TGCGCCAGCAGCTTGGGAGGGTATGGAGTGGCGACAGATACGCAGTATTTT. Translation gives CASSLGGYGVATDTQYF.

The chain joins TRBV19 to TRBJ2-5; D may correspond to TRBD1 or TRBD2 (5 bases each). Trimming removed 5 bases at V and 1 base at J, with 20 bases between. The CDR3 totals 17 residues. Germline loops: CDR1 LNHDA, CDR2 SQIVND (reference sequence). CDR3 residues: CASSPRPGLPRQETQYF. Here the CDR3 DNA reads TGTGCCAGTAGTCCGAGACCGGGGCTTCCGCGCCAAGAGACCCAGTACTTC.

The CDR3 DNA is TGTGCCAGCTCACCACTCTACAGGGTCGGAGGCTACACCTTC. This encodes CASSPLYRVGGYTF. The chain combines TRBV18 with TRBJ1-2; a weak D match, TRBD1 (6 bases). The CDR3 consists of 14 residues. Germline loops: CDR1 KGHSH, CDR2 LQKENI. V was pared by 1 base and J by 8 bases, with 14 bases between.

This chain links TRBV9 with TRBJ2-2; possible D gene TRBD1, 6 bases. Looked up from germline, CDR1 is SGDLS and CDR2 is YYNGEE. CDR3 size: 16 residues. V lost 0 bases to trimming and J lost 6 bases, with 15 bases between them. The CDR3 sequence: CASSVGRDTTPGELFF. DNA of the CDR3: TGTGCCAGCAGCGTAGGTCGGGACACCACCCCCGGGGAGCTGTTTTTT.

CDR3 in amino acids: CASAPGGDTYEQYF. CDR3 DNA sequence: TGTGCCTCCGCCCCAGGGGGCGACACCTACGAGCAGTACTTC. The gene calls are TRBV4-2 and TRBJ2-7; 8 bases match TRBD1. With V trimmed by 11 bases and J by 2 bases, 11 bases remained unmatched. The germline CDR1 and CDR2 sequences are LGHNA and YNFKEQ. The CDR3 spans 14 residues.

The rearrangement links TRBV30 to TRBJ2-5; D is perhaps TRBD2 (7 bases). V lost 5 bases and J lost 2, with 18 bases in between. This CDR3 region has 15 residues. CDR1 and CDR2 (germline): GTSNPN, SVGIG (reference sequence). The CDR3 nucleotides read TGTGCCTGGGCTCTAACGAGGGGGGGACAAGAGACCCAGTACTTC. Encoded protein: CAWALTRGGQETQYF.

The V call is TRBV5-6, the J call TRBJ2-5; maybe TRBD2 (6 bases). This CDR3 comprises 15 residues. V lost 0 bases, J lost 5 bases, and 14 bases lay in between. Germline V lookup: CDR1 SGHDT, CDR2 YYEEEE. The CDR3 loop reads CASSLVGSPRETQYF. For the CDR3, the DNA is TGTGCCAGCAGCTTGGTCGGGAGCCCTCGGGAGACCCAGTACTTC.

The chain is built from TRBV29-1 and TRBJ2-7; 14 positions match TRBD2. Trimming took 5 bases from V and 6 from J; bases not matched to a gene: 3. Germline V lookup: CDR1 SQVTM, CDR2 ANQGSEA. The CDR3 is made up of 13 amino acids. Here the CDR3 DNA reads TGCAGCGTTCTGACTAGCGGGAGGGCCGAGCAGTACTTC. It translates to CSVLTSGRAEQYF.

This rearrangement joins TRBV2 to TRBJ2-5, with D possibly matching TRBD2 (5 bases). The length of the CDR3 is 13 residues. Germline V CDR1 and CDR2: SNHLY, FYNNEI. The ends were cut back, 2 bases at V and 5 bases at J, with 9 bases in the middle. The CDR3 loop is CASSEKLGETQYF. CDR3 nucleotides: TGTGCCAGCAGTGAAAAACTAGGGGAGACCCAGTACTTC.

This clone was observed a few times. The chain is built from TRBV27 and TRBJ2-6; D is uncertain. The CDR3 contains 14 residues. Germline V gene data show CDR1 as MNHEY and CDR2 as SMNVEV (reference sequence). Trimming took 4 bases from V and 0 from J, leaving 4 bases between them. The CDR3 protein is CASSSLSGANVLTF. The CDR3 DNA sequence: TGTGCCAGCAGTTCCCTCTCTGGGGCCAACGTCCTGACTTTC.

The J gene is TRBJ2-7, the V gene TRBV7-2, with TRBD2 matching over 15 bases. Germline assignment: CDR1 SGHTA and CDR2 FQGNSA. CDR3 length: 16 amino acids. Trimming at V came to 4 bases and at J to 2 bases, leaving 3 bases not matched to a gene. CDR3 sequence reads: CASSSGLAGGPYEQYF. The CDR3 region has the DNA TGTGCCAGCAGCTCGGGACTAGCGGGAGGCCCCTACGAGCAGTACTTC. Variable domain in full (rest from reference TRBV7-2 and TRBJ2-7): GAGVSQSPSNKVTEKGKDVELRCDPISGHTALYWYRQSLGQGLEFLIYFQGNSAPDKSGLPSDRFSAERTGGSVSTLTIQRTQQEDSAVYLCASSSGLAGGPYEQYFGPGTRLTVT.

V gene TRBV23-1 combines with J gene TRBJ2-3; 11 positions match TRBD2. TRBV23-1 is noted as an ORF with a role that remains uncertain. V trimming: 0 bases; J trimming: 1 base; junction bases outside the gene matches: 18. The CDR3 sequence is 22 residues long. CDR3 loop: CASSQSATVGLAGGAGTDTQYF. CDR3 sequence (DNA): TGCGCCAGCAGTCAATCCGCCACTGTTGGGCTAGCGGGAGGTGCTGGCACAGATACGCAGTATTTT.

This chain joins TRBV7-2 and TRBJ2-4; D uncertain. Germline CDR1 is SGHTA and CDR2 is FQGNSA. Trimming removed 1 base from V and 6 bases from J, with 13 bases in between. This CDR3 region has 15 residues. CDR3 amino acids: CASSLGVERVNIQYF. The CDR3 DNA sequence: TGTGCCAGCAGCTTAGGTGTAGAACGGGTAAACATTCAGTACTTC.